Shown below are 20 T cell receptor beta chains from a single sample sequenced in a study of blood T cell repertoires in COVID-19. Data came from immunoSEQ multiplex PCR; TCRdb stores just in-frame clones and leaves some out. The sample has 210,000 or so clones; about 88% are singletons. Material: peripheral blood. Receptors were obtained from a woman aged 40 to 50 with acute or convalescent COVID-19.

The chain is built from TRBV6-5 and TRBJ1-2, with D perhaps TRBD1 (5 bases). Germline CDR1 reads MNHEY; CDR2 reads SVGAGI. Trimming took off 7 bases at V and 7 bases at J, with 13 bases between the two ends. The CDR3 runs 12 residues. CDR3 sequence: CASTPRARGYTF. CDR3 nucleotides: TGTGCCAGCACCCCCAGGGCGCGTGGCTACACCTTC.

V gene TRBV3-1 (or the pseudogene TRBV3-2) combines with J gene TRBJ1-1; 8 nucleotides match TRBD1. Germline V gene sequence: CDR1 LGHDT, CDR2 YNNKEL (reference sequence). CDR3 length: 12 amino acids. The V segment lost 6 bases and the J segment 4 bases; nucleotides outside the gene matches: 1. The CDR3 sequence is CASSTGGTEAFF. Here the CDR3 DNA reads TGTGCCAGCAGTACAGGGGGCACTGAAGCTTTCTTT.

The chain combines TRBV6-5 with TRBJ2-2; tentatively, D is TRBD2 (5 bases). Germline V lookup: CDR1 MNHEY, CDR2 SVGAGI. V lost 6 bases and J 7 bases, leaving 9 bases between the germline ends. The CDR3 is made up of 12 amino acids. CDR3 DNA: TGTGCCAGCAGGACTATCGGCGGGGAGCTGTTTTTT. Its protein product is CASRTIGGELFF.

This clone came up once. The V and J genes are TRBV11-2 and TRBJ1-3; possibly TRBD1 for D (5 bases). With 0 bases removed from V and 0 bases from J, the gap between germline ends came to 12 bases. The CDR3 is 17 amino acids. Germline CDR1 SGHAT, CDR2 FQNNGV. The CDR3 spells CASSLDQGLISGNTIYF. The CDR3 nucleotides are TGTGCCAGCAGCTTAGATCAGGGACTGATCTCTGGAAACACCATATATTTT.

The rearrangement uses TRBV24-1 and TRBJ1-5, with D tentatively TRBD1 (5 bases). V was shortened by 2 bases and J by 3 bases, with 16 bases between the two germline ends. Per the germline V gene, CDR1 is KGHDR and CDR2 is SFDVKD. CDR3 size: 17 residues. CDR3 protein: CATSDSPRGGFNQPQHF. DNA for the CDR3: TGTGCCACCAGTGATTCCCCCCGCGGGGGGTTCAATCAGCCCCAGCATTTT.

This clone has a count of ten or more. The CDR3 reads CATSEAGANTGELFF. The CDR3 nucleotides read TGTGCCACCAGTGAAGCAGGGGCGAACACCGGGGAGCTGTTTTTT. The chain uses TRBV24-1 and TRBJ2-2; the D gene is possibly TRBD1 (6 bases). Germline CDR1 and CDR2: KGHDR and SFDVKD. The CDR3 totals 15 residues. V lost 4 bases to trimming and J lost 0 bases, with 8 bases between them.

This chain links TRBV7-2 with TRBJ2-4, with 8 positions matching TRBD2. Germline CDR1 and CDR2: SGHTA and FQGNSA. CDR3 length: 15 amino acids. V was clipped by 1 base and J by 3 bases; unmatched bases: 2. The chain's CDR3 is CASSLVAGNKNIQYF. In DNA, the CDR3 is TGTGCCAGCAGCTTAGTAGCGGGGAACAAAAACATTCAGTACTTC. Drawing the rest from reference TRBV7-2 and TRBJ2-4, the complete variable domain is GAGVSQSPSNKVTEKGKDVELRCDPISGHTALYWYRQSLGQGLEFLIYFQGNSAPDKSGLPSDRFSAERTGGSVSTLTIQRTQQEDSAVYLCASSLVAGNKNIQYFGAGTRLSVL.

This clone was seen only a few times. This chain connects TRBV5-4 to TRBJ1-3, with D tentatively TRBD1 (6 bases). This CDR3 is built from 15 residues. The ends were cut back, 0 bases at V and 3 bases at J, with 10 bases in the middle. Germline loops: CDR1 SGHNT, CDR2 YYREEE (reference sequence). The CDR3 region is CASSLVGASGNTIYF. The CDR3 region has the DNA TGTGCCAGCAGCTTGGTGGGGGCAAGTGGAAACACCATATATTTT. The variable domain in full, completed from reference TRBV5-4 and TRBJ1-3, reads ETGVTQSPTHLIKTRGQQVTLRCSSQSGHNTVSWYQQALGQGPQFIFQYYREEENGRGNFPPRFSGLQFPNYSSELNVNALELDDSALYLCASSLVGASGNTIYFGEGSWLTVV.

A single count supports this clone. The V gene is TRBV5-6, the J gene TRBJ1-2; TRBD1 matches at 8 bases. Unmatched junction bases numbered 6, after V lost 0 bases and J lost 5 bases. The CDR3 is made up of 15 amino acids. The V gene's germline CDR1 is SGHDT and CDR2 YYEEEE. The CDR3 DNA sequence: TGTGCCAGCAGCTTGGGCGGTGGACAGGGATATGGCTACACCTTC. Translation gives CASSLGGGQGYGYTF.

The chain employs TRBV4-1 and TRBJ1-3, with no clear D. Germline values: CDR1 MGHRA, CDR2 YSYEKL. The V and J ends lost 0 bases and 4 bases respectively, with 10 bases between them. The CDR3 covers 15 residues. The CDR3, as DNA: TGCGCCAGCAGCCAAGATCTGGCCTTGGGAAACACCATATATTTT. The encoded protein is CASSQDLALGNTIYF.

CDR3 residues: CASSPTSGPQYF. The CDR3 region has the DNA TGTGCCAGCAGCCCTACTAGCGGCCCTCAGTACTTC. The chain couples TRBV6-1 to TRBJ2-4, with TRBD2 matching 8 bases. The V gene end was trimmed by 6 bases and the J gene end by 12 bases; junction bases not matched to a gene: 7. This CDR3 region has 12 residues. In germline, CDR1 is MNHNS, CDR2 SASEGT.

The chain has TRBV19 and TRBJ1-1, with D possibly being TRBD1 (6 bases). The V end lost 5 bases, the J end lost 5 bases, and 15 bases lay between the germline ends. This CDR3 has 14 residues. Germline V gene lookup returns CDR1 LNHDA and CDR2 SQIVND (reference sequence). CDR3 amino acids: CASSVGGLGTEAFF. In DNA form, the CDR3 reads TGTGCCAGTAGTGTTGGGGGCCTAGGAACTGAAGCTTTCTTT.

The chain links TRBV3-1 (or the pseudogene TRBV3-2) to TRBJ2-7; 9 nucleotides agree with TRBD1. CDR3 length: 18 amino acids. Per the germline V gene, CDR1 is LGHDT and CDR2 is YNNKEL (reference sequence). V lost 4 bases and J lost 2; bases outside the gene matches: 15. CDR3 loop: CASSPSGGTGTGPYEQYV. CDR3 nucleotides: TGTGCCAGCAGCCCTTCCGGGGGTACCGGGACAGGGCCCTACGAGCAGTACGTC.

J is TRBJ2-5 and V is TRBV2; no firm D call. The CDR3 contains 11 residues. The V end was cut by 5 bases, the J end by 5 bases, with 6 bases between. From germline, CDR1 is SNHLY and CDR2 FYNNEI. CDR3 DNA: TGTGCCAGCAGTTACACGGAGACCCAGTACTTC. This codes for CASSYTETQYF. Using reference TRBV2 and TRBJ2-5 for the parts outside the CDR3, the full variable domain is EPEVTQTPSHQVTQMGQEVILRCVPISNHLYFYWYRQILGQKVEFLVSFYNNEISEKSEIFDDQFSVERPDGSNFTLKIRSTKLEDSAMYFCASSYTETQYFGPGTRLLVL.

The genes are TRBV5-5 and TRBJ1-2, with 7 bases identical to TRBD1. After removal of 3 bases from V and 0 bases from J, the junction contained 5 bases not matched to a gene. CDR1 is SGHKS and CDR2 is YYEKEE in the germline V gene (reference sequence). This CDR3 has 15 residues. The chain's CDR3 is CASSWGTVSNYGYTF. The CDR3 nucleotides are TGTGCCAGCAGCTGGGGGACAGTGTCTAACTATGGCTACACCTTC.

This sequence joins TRBV10-3 and TRBJ1-1; D remains unclear. Trimming stripped 4 bases from V and 1 base from J, with 10 bases between. CDR1 is ENHRY, CDR2 SYGVKD, per germline. The CDR3 is 14 amino acids. This CDR3 reads CAISGSSWNTEAFF. CDR3 DNA sequence: TGTGCCATCAGTGGTAGTTCGTGGAACACTGAAGCTTTCTTT.

As to this clone: This specimen includes other DNA sequences encoding the same CDR3. This chain connects TRBV5-6 to TRBJ1-5, with unresolved D. Germline assignment: CDR1 SGHDT and CDR2 YYEEEE. The V and J ends lost 0 bases and 0 bases respectively, with 7 bases between them. The CDR3 length is 15 residues. CDR3 bases: TGTGCCAGCAGCTTGGGAGGGTATAGCAATCAGCCCCAGCATTTT. As protein: CASSLGGYSNQPQHF.

This clone is a singleton in its sample. The chain links TRBV19 to TRBJ2-2; D is possibly TRBD2 (5 bases). The CDR3 is 14 amino acids. Looked up from germline, CDR1 is LNHDA and CDR2 is SQIVND (reference sequence). V lost 7 bases and J 6 bases, leaving 15 bases between the germline ends. CDR3 nucleotides: TGTGCCAGTACTAGAGGGTCGAGGGCCGGGGAGCTGTTTTTT. This encodes CASTRGSRAGELFF.

This clone was detected once. The rearrangement joins TRBV25-1 to TRBJ2-4; weak D call: TRBD2 (7 bases). With 1 base removed from V and 6 bases from J, the gap between germline ends came to 10 bases. Germline V CDR1 and CDR2: MGHDK, SYGVNS. CDR3 length equals 14 residues. The CDR3 DNA reads TGTGCCAGCAGTGAATCAAGGGGGGGAAACATTCAGTACTTC. The encoded protein is CASSESRGGNIQYF.

In its sample, this clone was seen once. This chain uses TRBV27 with TRBJ2-1; 8 bases are a match to TRBD1. The CDR3 has 16 amino acids. Trimming cost V 4 bases and J 3 bases; bases outside gene matches: 8. Germline lookup yields CDR1 MNHEY and CDR2 SMNVEV (reference sequence). CDR3 in amino acids: CASSSGTGIFYNEQFF. The CDR3, as DNA: TGTGCCAGCAGTTCCGGGACAGGAATTTTCTACAATGAGCAGTTCTTC.